The source of this T cell receptor beta chain is a study of neurological immune-mediated disorders. General study results and limits: No expanded-clone CDR3 amino acid sequence recurred across subjects, suggesting private TCR-beta repertoires.

TCRdb re-analysed the 5' RACE reads in MiXCR, keeping a single row per CDR3 protein. The table records 50,000 to 60,000 distinct CDR3 sequences, 2% to 2.5% of them present only once. This clonotype came up a few times. Its target is not known. Trimming removed 3 bases from V and 1 base from J, with 6 bases in between. The CDR3 is 13 residues long. Germline values: CDR1 MRHNA, CDR2 SNTAGT. V usage is TRBV6-4 and J usage is TRBJ1-1; no definite D call. The sequenced material came from PBMCs. This sequence originates from a man in his forties or fifties with multiple sclerosis. CDR3 nucleotides: TGTGCCAGCAGTGAGAGGGAGAACACTGAAGCTTTCTTT. Protein sequence: CASSERENTEAFF.